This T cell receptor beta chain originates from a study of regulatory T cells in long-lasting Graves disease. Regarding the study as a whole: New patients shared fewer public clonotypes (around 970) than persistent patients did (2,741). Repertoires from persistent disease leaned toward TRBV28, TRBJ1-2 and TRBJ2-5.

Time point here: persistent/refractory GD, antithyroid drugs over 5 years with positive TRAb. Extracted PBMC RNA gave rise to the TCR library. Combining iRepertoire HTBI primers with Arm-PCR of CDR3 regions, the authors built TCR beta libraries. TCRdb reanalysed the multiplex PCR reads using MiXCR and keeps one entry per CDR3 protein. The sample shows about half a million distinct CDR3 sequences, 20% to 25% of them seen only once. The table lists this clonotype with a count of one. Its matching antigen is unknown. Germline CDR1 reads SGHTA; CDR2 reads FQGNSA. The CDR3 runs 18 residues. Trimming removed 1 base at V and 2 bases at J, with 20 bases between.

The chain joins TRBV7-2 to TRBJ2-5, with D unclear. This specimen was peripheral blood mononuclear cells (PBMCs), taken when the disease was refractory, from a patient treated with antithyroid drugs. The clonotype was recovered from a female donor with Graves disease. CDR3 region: CASSLDRTNSVIQETQYF. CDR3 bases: TGTGCCAGCAGCTTAGATCGAACTAACTCGGTAATACAAGAGACCCAGTACTTC.